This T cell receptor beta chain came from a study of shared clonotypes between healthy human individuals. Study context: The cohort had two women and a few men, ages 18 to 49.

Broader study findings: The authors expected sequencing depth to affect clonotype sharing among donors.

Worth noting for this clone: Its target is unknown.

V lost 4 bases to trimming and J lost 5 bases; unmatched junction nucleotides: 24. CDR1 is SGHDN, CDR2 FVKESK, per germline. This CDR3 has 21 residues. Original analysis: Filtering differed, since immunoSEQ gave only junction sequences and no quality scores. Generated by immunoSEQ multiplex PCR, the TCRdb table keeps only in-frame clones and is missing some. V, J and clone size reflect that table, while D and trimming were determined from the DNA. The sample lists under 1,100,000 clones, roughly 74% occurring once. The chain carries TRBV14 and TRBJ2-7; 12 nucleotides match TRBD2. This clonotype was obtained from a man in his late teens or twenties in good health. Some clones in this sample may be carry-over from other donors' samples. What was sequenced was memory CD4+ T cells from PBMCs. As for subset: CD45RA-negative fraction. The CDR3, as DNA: TGTGCCAGCAGCCCTATTATTTACCCGACTAGCGGGAGAAGTAAAGCCCACGAGCAGTACTTC. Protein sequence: CASSPIIYPTSGRSKAHEQYF.